Listed below are T cell receptor beta chains from one sample, sequenced in a study of shared clonotypes between healthy human individuals. Repertoires were generated with immunoSEQ multiplex PCR, while TCRdb's copy carries only in-frame clones and drops some. Found here are 450,000 to 600,000 clones, around 80% of them singletons; the top ten hold more than 10%. The sample taken for sequencing was PBMCs. The receptor source for this set is a woman aged 40 to 55 in good health. Some clones in this sample may be carry-over from other donors' samples. Both conserved end residues are part of each CDR3. The order of the fields is clone size, J gene, D gene, V gene, CDR3 protein, CDR3 DNA. D genes are given only for firm matches. Rows may omit the clone size; those that give it use once, few, many or a size class.

abundance: -
j_gene: TRBJ1-4
d_gene: TRBD1
v_gene: TRBV4-2
CDR3aa: CASSTRTGGSEKLFF
CDR3nt: TGTGCCAGCAGCACCCGGACAGGGGGTAGTGAAAAACTGTTTTTT

abundance: -
j_gene: TRBJ2-7
d_gene: -
v_gene: TRBV18
CDR3aa: CASSPPTSYEQYF
CDR3nt: TGTGCCAGCTCACCACCGACTTCCTACGAGCAGTACTTC

abundance: few
j_gene: TRBJ1-1
d_gene: -
v_gene: TRBV28
CDR3aa: CASRLSDVEAFF
CDR3nt: TGTGCCAGCCGGTTGAGTGACGTTGAAGCTTTCTTT

abundance: -
j_gene: TRBJ2-4
d_gene: TRBD2
v_gene: TRBV29-1
CDR3aa: CSVQGAGGFKNIQYF
CDR3nt: TGCAGCGTCCAAGGGGCGGGAGGGTTCAAAAACATTCAGTACTTC

abundance: -
j_gene: TRBJ2-7
d_gene: TRBD1
v_gene: TRBV6-5
CDR3aa: CASSYSGQGKYEQYF
CDR3nt: TGTGCCAGCAGTTACTCGGGACAGGGGAAATACGAGCAGTACTTC

abundance: -
j_gene: TRBJ2-3
d_gene: TRBD2
v_gene: TRBV27
CDR3aa: CASSLSSGDTQYF
CDR3nt: TGTGCCAGCAGTTTAAGTAGCGGGGATACGCAGTATTTT

abundance: many
j_gene: TRBJ2-2
d_gene: -
v_gene: TRBV19
CDR3aa: CASSMFLGSGELFF
CDR3nt: TGTGCCAGTAGTATGTTTCTAGGGAGCGGGGAGCTGTTTTTT

abundance: once
j_gene: TRBJ2-1
d_gene: TRBD2
v_gene: TRBV7-9
CDR3aa: CASSLSLAGAHNEQFF
CDR3nt: TGTGCCAGCAGCTTAAGCCTAGCGGGAGCCCACAATGAGCAGTTCTTC

abundance: few
j_gene: TRBJ2-7
d_gene: -
v_gene: TRBV18
CDR3aa: CASSPRLSGYEQYF
CDR3nt: TGTGCCAGCTCACCACGCCTATCCGGCTACGAGCAGTACTTC

abundance: -
j_gene: TRBJ1-2
d_gene: -
v_gene: TRBV15
CDR3aa: CATSRGTSHSYGYTF
CDR3nt: TGTGCCACCAGCAGGGGGACCTCACACTCCTATGGCTACACCTTC

abundance: -
j_gene: TRBJ2-1
d_gene: TRBD2
v_gene: TRBV28
CDR3aa: CASSPLAGVGNEQFF
CDR3nt: TGTGCCAGCAGCCCCCTAGCGGGAGTGGGAAATGAGCAGTTCTTC

abundance: -
j_gene: TRBJ1-4
d_gene: -
v_gene: TRBV29-1
CDR3aa: CSVEVSGVARKLFF
CDR3nt: TGCAGCGTTGAAGTGAGTGGGGTGGCGAGAAAACTGTTTTTT

abundance: once
j_gene: TRBJ2-4
d_gene: -
v_gene: TRBV5-4
CDR3aa: CASSPGTAKNIQYF
CDR3nt: TGTGCCAGCAGCCCCGGGACAGCCAAAAACATTCAGTACTTC

abundance: -
j_gene: TRBJ1-5
d_gene: TRBD1
v_gene: TRBV28
CDR3aa: CASRGTGVRKSNQPQHF
CDR3nt: TGTGCCAGCAGGGGGACAGGGGTCAGGAAGAGCAATCAGCCCCAGCATTTT

abundance: -
j_gene: TRBJ1-1
d_gene: -
v_gene: TRBV2
CDR3aa: CATIGQLEAFF
CDR3nt: TGTGCCACCATTGGACAGCTTGAAGCTTTCTTT

abundance: -
j_gene: TRBJ1-5
d_gene: -
v_gene: TRBV9
CDR3aa: CASSTQQGQPQHF
CDR3nt: TGTGCCAGCAGCACTCAACAGGGTCAGCCCCAGCATTTT

abundance: many
j_gene: TRBJ2-1
d_gene: TRBD1
v_gene: TRBV10-3
CDR3aa: CAITPGTGELGEQFF
CDR3nt: TGTGCCATCACTCCCGGGACAGGGGAGTTAGGGGAGCAGTTCTTC

abundance: -
j_gene: TRBJ1-3
d_gene: TRBD1
v_gene: TRBV6-1
CDR3aa: CASSDGTASGNTIYF
CDR3nt: TGTGCCAGCAGTGATGGGACAGCTTCTGGAAACACCATATATTTT

abundance: few
j_gene: TRBJ1-1
d_gene: -
v_gene: TRBV7-8
CDR3aa: CASSSPAGNTEAFF
CDR3nt: TGTGCCAGCAGCTCCCCCGCCGGGAACACTGAAGCTTTCTTT

abundance: few
j_gene: TRBJ1-2
d_gene: -
v_gene: TRBV28
CDR3aa: CATGQLTNYGYTF
CDR3nt: TGTGCCACCGGACAGCTAACTAACTATGGCTACACCTTC

abundance: -
j_gene: TRBJ2-7
d_gene: TRBD2
v_gene: TRBV10-2
CDR3aa: CASSDPRTSGRAHEQYF
CDR3nt: TGCGCCAGCAGTGACCCTCGGACTAGCGGGAGGGCCCACGAGCAGTACTTC

abundance: many
j_gene: TRBJ2-1
d_gene: -
v_gene: TRBV5-1
CDR3aa: CASSLENLYNEQFF
CDR3nt: TGCGCCAGCAGCTTAGAGAATCTCTACAATGAGCAGTTCTTC

abundance: -
j_gene: TRBJ2-2
d_gene: -
v_gene: TRBV5-1
CDR3aa: CASSPPLFF
CDR3nt: TGCGCCAGCAGCCCCCCCCTGTTTTTT

abundance: -
j_gene: TRBJ1-3
d_gene: -
v_gene: TRBV7-9
CDR3aa: CASSYDFSGNTIYF
CDR3nt: TGTGCCAGCAGCTACGACTTCTCTGGAAACACCATATATTTT